This TCR beta chain was observed in a study of blood T cell repertoires in COVID-19. Study-wide context: Both acute and convalescent COVID-19 samples were obtained from the United States, Italy and Spain. PBMCs, B-cell-depleted T cells, or T cells provided the cDNA or gDNA that made up the material.

Per the study methods: The authors estimated nucleated cell counts from reference gene primer amplification. Data came from immunoSEQ multiplex PCR; TCRdb stores just in-frame clones and leaves some out. That table supplies the V and J calls and clone size; D and trimming were determined from the DNA. The repertoire holds some 48,000 clones, with approximately 84% as singletons. The germline gives CDR1 MNHNS, CDR2 SASEGT. The CDR3 is 13 amino acids. V was trimmed by 2 bases and J by 4 bases, leaving 6 bases between them. As to this clone: Other DNA sequences in the same sample also yield this CDR3.

The rearrangement uses TRBV6-1 and TRBJ1-5; D gene uncertain. The specimen was peripheral blood. This receptor was identified in a man aged 45-65 years with acute or convalescent COVID-19. The CDR3 DNA reads TGTGCCAGCAGTGAAAGGGAGAATCAGCCCCAGCATTTT. The encoded protein is CASSERENQPQHF.